This T cell receptor beta chain was captured in a study of blood T cell repertoires in COVID-19. This CDR3 region has 15 residues. In germline, CDR1 is MDHEN, CDR2 SYDVKM. V dropped 6 bases and J dropped 4 bases, with 18 bases sitting between them. The data were produced by immunoSEQ multiplex PCR, yet TCRdb's version contains in-frame clones alone and is incomplete. Among about 140,000 clones listed, 80% were seen once. The TCR comes from a woman in her 50s with acute or convalescent COVID-19. The chain has TRBV28 and TRBJ2-5; D might be TRBD1 (6 bases). Source material: peripheral blood. The CDR3: CASRQAGTQGETQYF. CDR3 sequence (DNA): TGTGCCAGCAGGCAAGCCGGGACACAAGGAGAGACCCAGTACTTC.